Following are 14 T cell receptor beta chains from one sample sequenced in a study of molecular identifiers for immune sequencing clone quantification. TCRdb reprocessed the PCR reads via MiXCR and lists one record per CDR3 protein. The data show 37,000 or so distinct CDR3 sequences, with roughly 22% seen just once and about 0.93% held by the top ten. Input material: naive CD8+ T cells from blood, with Jurkat cell RNA spiked in. Regarding subset: FACS-sorted CD8+CD4-CCR7+CD45RA+ naive T cells. Source of these receptors: a human donor in good health. Some libraries in this study had Jurkat cell RNA spiked in.

Note on this clonotype: The junction shows a germline mismatch at one end, possibly a read error. The V and J genes are TRBV27 and TRBJ2-7; no clear D. CDR1 is MNHEY, CDR2 SMNVEV, per germline (reference sequence). This CDR3 region has 13 residues. The CDR3 reads CTSSAQVPYEQYF. In DNA, the CDR3 is TGTACCAGCAGTGCGCAGGTCCCCTACGAGCAGTACTTC.

This clonotype was seen just once. The genes are TRBV28 and TRBJ2-7, with TRBD2 matching over 8 bases. V lost 8 bases and J lost 2; bases outside the gene matches: 11. Germline V CDR1 and CDR2: MDHEN, SYDVKM. The CDR3 consists of 15 residues. The CDR3 here is CASGIELADPYEQYF. As DNA, the CDR3 is TGTGCCAGCGGTATTGAACTAGCGGATCCCTACGAGCAGTACTTC.

By sample share, this clonotype is medium-sized. This sequence joins TRBV28 and TRBJ2-3, with 9 bases that match TRBD2. V shed 6 bases and J 3 bases; nucleotides not matched to a gene: 22. This CDR3 comprises 20 residues. CDR1 and CDR2 from the germline V gene are MDHEN and SYDVKM. CDR3 region: CASSHYPPVFAGGSTDTQYF. The CDR3 DNA reads as TGTGCCAGCAGCCATTATCCCCCTGTGTTTGCGGGGGGGTCTACAGATACGCAGTATTTT.

This clonotype has a count of ten or more. The chain recombines TRBV20-1 with TRBJ2-7; D is undetermined. The CDR3 length is 12 residues. Per the germline V gene, CDR1 is DFQATT and CDR2 is SNEGSKA (reference sequence). Trimming removed 3 bases at V and 4 bases at J, with 10 bases between. CDR3 DNA sequence: TGCAGTGCTAGGGGGTTGGAATACGAGCAGTACTTC. Translated, it gives CSARGLEYEQYF.

As for this clonotype: One end of the junction varies from germline; a read error may be responsible. J is TRBJ2-5 and V is TRBV27, with 9 nucleotides matching TRBD2. CDR3 length: 17 residues. The germline gives CDR1 MNHEY, CDR2 SMNVEV (reference sequence). CDR3 coding DNA: TGTGCCAGCAGCCCCGTCAGGGTAGCGGGAGTCGGAGAGACCCGGTACTTC. Translating gives CASSPVRVAGVGETRYF.

V usage is TRBV20-1 and J usage is TRBJ2-1; D is undetermined. The CDR3 contains 13 residues. From germline, CDR1 is DFQATT and CDR2 SNEGSKA (reference sequence). V lost 1 base and J 6 bases, leaving 10 bases between the germline ends. In nucleotides, the CDR3 is TGCAGTGCTAGAGGGGCCTCTGCCAATGAGCAGTTCTTC. Translation: CSARGASANEQFF.

This clonotype appeared many times. The rearrangement joins TRBV7-9 to TRBJ2-7, with 12 bases fitting TRBD2. Trimming cost V 4 bases and J 4 bases; bases outside gene matches: 5. Germline values: CDR1 SEHNR, CDR2 FQNEAQ (reference sequence). The CDR3 consists of 15 residues. The chain's CDR3 is CASSSGLAGDYEQYF. Written as DNA, the CDR3 is TGTGCCAGCAGCTCGGGACTAGCGGGTGATTACGAGCAGTACTTC.

V gene TRBV27 combines with J gene TRBJ1-5; a possible D gene is TRBD1 (5 bases). With 6 bases removed from V and 6 bases from J, the gap between germline ends came to 18 bases. The CDR3 is made up of 15 amino acids. Germline V gene sequence: CDR1 MNHEY, CDR2 SMNVEV (reference sequence). The CDR3 sequence is CASRPLGGGGQPQHF. The CDR3 DNA reads as TGTGCCAGCAGACCACTGGGTGGGGGAGGTCAGCCCCAGCATTTT.

Many counts were recorded for this clonotype. V and J are TRBV6-5 and TRBJ2-7; possible D gene TRBD1, 5 bases. Trimming pared 0 bases from V and 7 bases from J, leaving 10 bases between. The CDR3 totals 13 residues. Germline V gene sequence: CDR1 MNHEY, CDR2 SVGAGI. The CDR3 coding sequence is TGTGCCAGCAGTTACTCTTCAGGGCGAGAGCAGTACTTC. Protein: CASSYSSGREQYF.

This clonotype came up many times. The chain employs TRBV9 and TRBJ2-5; 7 nucleotides line up with TRBD1. Germline V gene sequence: CDR1 SGDLS, CDR2 YYNGEE. The CDR3 runs 15 residues. V was pared by 3 bases and J by 1 base, with 6 bases of the junction left unmatched. CDR3 region: CASSALGTAQETQYF. CDR3 nucleotides: TGTGCCAGCAGCGCTCTCGGGACAGCCCAAGAGACCCAGTACTTC.

This clonotype was seen many times. The V call is TRBV27, the J call TRBJ2-1; 7 nucleotides line up with TRBD1. V gave up 4 bases and J gave up 5 bases; unmatched junction bases: 2. The CDR3 consists of 13 residues. CDR1 and CDR2 from the germline V gene are MNHEY and SMNVEV (reference sequence). Here the CDR3 reads CASSWDRDNEQFF. The CDR3 region has the DNA TGTGCCAGCAGTTGGGACAGAGACAATGAGCAGTTCTTC.

This clonotype came up a few times. The chain combines TRBV27 with TRBJ2-1; 12 nucleotides line up with TRBD2. The ends lost 2 bases at V and 1 base at J; junction bases unmatched: 6. Per the germline V gene, CDR1 is MNHEY and CDR2 is SMNVEV (reference sequence). This CDR3 is 18 amino acids long. The CDR3 loop reads CASSLMVLAGGSYNEQFF. The CDR3, as DNA: TGTGCCAGCAGTTTAATGGTGCTAGCGGGAGGGTCCTACAATGAGCAGTTCTTC.

This clonotype was observed many times. At one end the junction does not follow the germline gene, possibly because of a read error. V and J are TRBV11-2 and TRBJ2-7; D remains unclear. The CDR3 consists of 11 residues. Germline assignment: CDR1 SGHAT and CDR2 FQNNGV. The CDR3 DNA is TGTGCCAGCAGCTTAGTTATAGCCGGAGAATTC. Residues: CASSLVIAGEF.

The chain couples TRBV13 to TRBJ2-3; no definite D call. Germline V lookup: CDR1 PRHDT, CDR2 FYEKMQ (reference sequence). Trimming left V 5 bases short and J 3 bases short, with 9 bases between. This CDR3 region has 13 residues. This CDR3 reads CASSIRLTDTQYF. The CDR3 bases are TGTGCCAGCAGCATCAGACTGACAGATACGCAGTATTTT.